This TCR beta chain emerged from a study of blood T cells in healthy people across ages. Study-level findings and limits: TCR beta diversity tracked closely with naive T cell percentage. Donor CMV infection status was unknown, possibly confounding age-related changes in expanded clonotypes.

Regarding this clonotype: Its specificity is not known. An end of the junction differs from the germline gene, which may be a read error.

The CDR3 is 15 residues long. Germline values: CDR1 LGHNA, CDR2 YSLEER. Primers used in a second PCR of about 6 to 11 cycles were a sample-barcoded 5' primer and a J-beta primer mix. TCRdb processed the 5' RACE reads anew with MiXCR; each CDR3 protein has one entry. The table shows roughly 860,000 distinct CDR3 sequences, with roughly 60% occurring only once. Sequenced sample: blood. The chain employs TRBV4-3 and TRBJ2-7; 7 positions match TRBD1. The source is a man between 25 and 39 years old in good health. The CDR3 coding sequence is TGCGTCAGCAGCCAAGACCCCGGGACAGCCTACGAGCAGTACTTC. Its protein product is CVSSQDPGTAYEQYF.